The clone carrying this T cell receptor beta chain was detected many times. Original handling: Nucleated cell number was recorded as an estimate derived from reference gene primer amplification. Profiled with immunoSEQ multiplex PCR; TCRdb holds only in-frame clones, not every one. V, J and clone size reflect that table, while D and trimming were determined from the DNA. The repertoire holds roughly 160,000 clones, with about four fifths as singletons. The sample originates from a study of blood T cell repertoires in COVID-19. Study overall: Material from acute and convalescent COVID-19 was sourced from the United States, Italy and Spain. T cells, B-cell-depleted T cells, or PBMCs provided the cDNA or gDNA that served as material.

Trimming pared 1 base from V and 6 bases from J, leaving 10 bases between. The CDR3 is 14 residues long. CDR1 SGHNT and CDR2 YENEEA come from the germline V gene. This chain uses TRBV11-3 with TRBJ2-1; tentative D call: TRBD2 (6 bases). Sequenced sample: peripheral blood. This TCR was sampled from a man aged 18 to 30 with active or convalescent COVID-19. CDR3 sequence: CASSLGRDPNEQFF. CDR3 DNA sequence: TGTGCCAGCAGCTTAGGGCGGGACCCCAATGAGCAGTTCTTC. Complete variable domain (other parts from reference TRBV11-3 and TRBJ2-1): EAGVVQSPRYKIIEKKQPVAFWCNPISGHNTLYWYLQNLGQGPELLIRYENEEAVDDSQLPKDRFSAERLKGVDSTLKIQPAELGDSAVYLCASSLGRDPNEQFFGPGTRLTVL.